These 16 T cell receptor beta chains were sequenced from one sample in a study of T cells in localized non-small cell lung cancer. Libraries were prepared by immunoSEQ multiplex PCR; TCRdb keeps only in-frame clonotypes and omits some of them. The sample records some 35,000 clones, more than 90% being singletons. The sample in question was peripheral blood, obtained before any cancer treatment. Receptor source: a female donor at least 60 years old with stage I lung adenocarcinoma.

V and J are TRBV5-6 and TRBJ2-5, with D possibly called TRBD1 or TRBD2 (6 bases each). Germline V gene lookup returns CDR1 SGHDT and CDR2 YYEEEE. CDR3 length: 15 residues. Trimming removed 2 bases from V and 5 bases from J, with 16 bases in between. The CDR3 DNA reads as TGTGCCAGCAGCTTCCGACAATTGGGGGGCGAGACCCAGTACTTC. This codes for CASSFRQLGGETQYF.

V is TRBV5-1 and J is TRBJ2-7; 11 positions match TRBD1. The CDR3 length is 15 residues. V lost 4 bases to trimming and J lost 2 bases; unmatched junction nucleotides: 5. In germline, CDR1 is SGHRS, CDR2 YFSETQ. This CDR3 is CASSPGQGVPYEQYF. In nucleotides, the CDR3 is TGCGCCAGCAGCCCGGGACAGGGGGTCCCCTACGAGCAGTACTTC.

V usage is TRBV2 and J usage is TRBJ2-7; 9 bases map to TRBD2. V shed 6 bases, J shed 2 bases, and the junction held 2 bases outside the gene matches. The CDR3 spans 13 residues. The germline gives CDR1 SNHLY, CDR2 FYNNEI. The CDR3, as DNA: TGTGCCAGCAGGACTAGCGGTACCTACGAGCAGTACTTC. Translation gives CASRTSGTYEQYF.

The chain recombines TRBV7-9 with TRBJ2-2; D remains ambiguous. There are 14 residues in the CDR3. V was clipped by 2 bases and J by 2 bases, with 6 bases between them. Germline V gene sequence: CDR1 SEHNR, CDR2 FQNEAQ (reference sequence). This CDR3 reads CASSLRQNTGELFF. In DNA, the CDR3 is TGTGCCAGCAGCTTACGACAAAACACCGGGGAGCTGTTTTTT.

The chain has TRBV19 and TRBJ2-7, with a possible D match to TRBD1 (5 bases). The ends were cut back, 1 base at V and 2 bases at J, with 9 bases in the middle. Germline V gene data show CDR1 as LNHDA and CDR2 as SQIVND (reference sequence). The CDR3 has 14 amino acids. The CDR3 nucleotides read TGTGCCAGTAGTATAGCCCCAGGGACCTACGAGCAGTACTTC. Its translation is CASSIAPGTYEQYF.

This clone was seen more than once but under ten times. The chain couples TRBV15 to TRBJ1-1, with 7 bases fitting TRBD1. Losses at the gene ends were 0 bases for V and 0 bases for J; bases not matched to a gene: 4. The CDR3 totals 16 residues. CDR1 and CDR2 (germline): LNHNV, YYDKDF (reference sequence). The CDR3 reads CATSREGGTVNTEAFF. For the CDR3, the DNA is TGTGCCACCAGCAGAGAGGGAGGGACAGTGAACACTGAAGCTTTCTTT.

The chain carries TRBV18 and TRBJ1-1; 8 bases are a match to TRBD1. The CDR3 sequence is 11 residues long. V dropped 6 bases and J dropped 6; count of bases not matched to a gene: 0. Germline CDR1 reads KGHSH; CDR2 reads LQKENI. The CDR3 DNA reads TGTGCCAGCTCGGGACAGGCTGAAGCTTTCTTT. Its translation: CASSGQAEAFF. The complete variable domain, with remaining parts taken from reference TRBV18 and TRBJ1-1, reads NAGVMQNPRHLVRRRGQEARLRCSPMKGHSHVYWYRQLPEEGLKFMVYLQKENIIDESGMPKERFSAEFPKEGPSILRIQQVVRGDSAAYFCASSGQAEAFFGQGTRLTVV.

The chain carries TRBV15 and TRBJ2-5; no firm D call. This CDR3 comprises 14 residues. Deletions cut 1 base from V and 2 bases from J, with 8 bases between. CDR1 LNHNV and CDR2 YYDKDF come from the germline V gene (reference sequence). CDR3 DNA: TGTGCCACCAGCAGAGGGATTGAACAAGAGACCCAGTACTTC. Encoded protein: CATSRGIEQETQYF.

The V call is TRBV29-1, the J call TRBJ2-5, with 12 bases aligning to TRBD2. Germline V gene data show CDR1 as SQVTM and CDR2 as ANQGSEA. The J segment lost 4 bases and the V segment lost 7 bases, leaving 10 bases of the junction unmatched. The CDR3 loop spans 15 amino acids. CDR3 sequence reads: CSGTSSGGAGETQYF. The CDR3 DNA follows: TGCAGCGGGACGTCTAGCGGGGGGGCCGGAGAGACCCAGTACTTC.

The rearrangement joins TRBV10-3 to TRBJ1-5; 10 bases agree with TRBD1. CDR1 is ENHRY and CDR2 is SYGVKD in the germline V gene. The J segment lost 9 bases and the V segment lost 10 bases, leaving 3 bases of the junction unmatched. The CDR3 loop spans 11 amino acids. CDR3 in amino acids: CATRDRGPQHF. DNA for the CDR3: TGTGCCACCCGGGACAGGGGGCCCCAGCATTTT.

This chain uses TRBV25-1 with TRBJ1-2; D is unresolved. There are 14 residues in the CDR3. Germline lookup yields CDR1 MGHDK and CDR2 SYGVNS. Trimming pared 3 bases from V and 6 bases from J, leaving 14 bases between. CDR3 nucleotides: TGTGCCAGCAGTGACCGCGCCACTACACATGGCTACACCTTC. As protein: CASSDRATTHGYTF.

The V and J genes are TRBV27 and TRBJ2-1; 7 positions agree with TRBD2. This CDR3 spans 16 amino acids. V lost 1 base and J lost 4; bases outside the gene matches: 7. Germline assignment: CDR1 MNHEY and CDR2 SMNVEV (reference sequence). This CDR3 reads CASSLFPSGPYNEQFF. The CDR3 bases are TGTGCCAGCAGTTTATTTCCTAGCGGCCCTTACAATGAGCAGTTCTTC.

V usage is TRBV7-8 and J usage is TRBJ1-4; 7 bases map to TRBD1. The ends lost 2 bases at V and 6 bases at J; junction bases unmatched: 6. CDR3 length equals 15 residues. Germline lookup yields CDR1 SGHVS and CDR2 FQNEAQ. The CDR3 loop is CASSLKQGPDEKLFF. CDR3 coding DNA: TGTGCCAGCAGCTTAAAACAGGGGCCGGATGAAAAACTGTTTTTT.

The V call is TRBV2, the J call TRBJ2-3, with 12 bases identical to TRBD2. Germline V gene data show CDR1 as SNHLY and CDR2 as FYNNEI. CDR3 size: 17 residues. The junction had 8 bases not matched to a gene; V was cut back by 6 bases and J by 1 base. CDR3 in amino acids: CASRRTSGTTRTDTQYF. CDR3 coding DNA: TGTGCCAGCAGGCGGACTAGCGGGACAACCCGCACAGATACGCAGTATTTT.

This chain uses TRBV6-1 with TRBJ1-2; TRBD1 matches at 10 bases. The CDR3 extends over 15 amino acids. Germline loops: CDR1 MNHNS, CDR2 SASEGT. The junction had 3 bases not matched to a gene; V was cut back by 1 base and J by 4 bases. CDR3 amino acids: CASSEEGQGLYGYTF. The DNA for the CDR3 is TGTGCCAGCAGTGAAGAGGGACAGGGGCTCTATGGCTACACCTTC.

The chain links TRBV19 to TRBJ1-1; a possible D gene is TRBD1 (6 bases). CDR1 is LNHDA, CDR2 SQIVND, per germline (reference sequence). This CDR3 has 13 residues. Trimming pared 3 bases from V and 7 bases from J, leaving 12 bases between. For the CDR3, the DNA is TGTGCCAGTAGTATCCAAAGGGGGAGTGAAGCTTTCTTT. This gives the protein CASSIQRGSEAFF.